This T cell receptor (beta chain) came from a study of shared clonotypes between healthy human individuals. Study context: The cohort comprised a couple of women and a few men. Their ages spanned 18 to 49 years.

Deletions cut 0 bases from V and 5 bases from J, with 19 bases between. Looked up from germline, CDR1 is MGHRA and CDR2 is YSYEKL. CDR3 size: 17 residues. Naive CD45RA+ and memory CD45RA-negative subsets were split from CD4+ cells. Method: immunoSEQ multiplex PCR; TCRdb's copy keeps in-frame clones and lacks some. The sample lists roughly 2.5 million clones; around nine tenths were seen once. The receptor's source is a man between 18 and 35 years old in good health. The chain combines TRBV4-1 with TRBJ2-5, with D perhaps matching TRBD2 (6 bases). Input material: naive CD4+ T cells sorted from blood. Subset reported: CD45RA+ positively selected. In DNA, the CDR3 is TGCGCCAGCAGCCAAGATCGGGGGTCTCTCAAACCGGAGACCCAGTACTTC. This codes for CASSQDRGSLKPETQYF.